This T cell receptor (beta chain) was recovered during a study of blood T cell repertoires in COVID-19. Study context: The samples span acute and convalescent COVID-19 from the United States, Italy and Spain. Sample material is recorded as cDNA or gDNA derived from T cells, B-cell-depleted T cells, or PBMCs.

Original processing notes: Estimates of nucleated cell counts were drawn from the amplification of reference gene primers. Sequencing used immunoSEQ multiplex PCR; TCRdb keeps in-frame clones, though not all of them. For V, J and clone size, that table is used; D and trimming come from the DNA. Seen here are about 330,000 clones, approximately 87% observed once, and the top ten hold under 5%. This sequence originates from a woman in her forties or fifties with active or convalescent COVID-19. The sequencing input was peripheral blood.

CDR3 sequence: CASSLGHGSNYEQYF. The CDR3 DNA follows: TGTGCCAGCAGCTTGGGCCATGGGAGTAACTACGAGCAGTACTTC. The chain carries TRBV7-9 and TRBJ2-7, with a possible D match to TRBD2 (5 bases). The CDR3 extends over 15 amino acids. Germline-derived CDR1 and CDR2 are SEHNR and FQNEAQ (reference sequence). V lost 3 bases and J 3 bases, leaving 15 bases between the germline ends.